This T cell receptor beta chain was retrieved from a study of cytomegalovirus exposure and HLA in healthy donors. As for the study in general: In a previous analysis, 117 million unique TCR beta sequences were found from roughly 180 million T cells. Study results and caveats: When presence/absence was analysed, sequencing depth was taken to be roughly uniform across donors. One variant, a missense change in DCLRE1C, was linked in a later analysis to TCR beta V- and J-gene trimming. Among CMV-associated TCR beta chains, most appeared HLA-restricted in a later analysis.

For this clone: Its antigen is currently unknown.

The V gene's germline CDR1 is MNHNS and CDR2 SASEGT. This CDR3 is built from 14 residues. V lost 4 bases, J lost 8 bases, and 5 bases stayed unmatched. A multiplex PCR was run with 60 Vbeta primers and 13 Jbeta primers. The table came from immunoSEQ multiplex PCR; TCRdb's copy has only in-frame clones and leaves some out. The sample consists of 200,000 to 250,000 clones, 65% to 85% of them appearing once. This TCR came from a man aged 25 to 45 in good health and CMV-seronegative. The gene calls are TRBV6-1 and TRBJ1-4, with 9 positions matching TRBD1. The source material was PBMCs. The DNA of the CDR3 is TGTGCCAGCAGTGCACAGGGGGCCTGGGAAAAACTGTTTTTT. Translated: CASSAQGAWEKLFF.